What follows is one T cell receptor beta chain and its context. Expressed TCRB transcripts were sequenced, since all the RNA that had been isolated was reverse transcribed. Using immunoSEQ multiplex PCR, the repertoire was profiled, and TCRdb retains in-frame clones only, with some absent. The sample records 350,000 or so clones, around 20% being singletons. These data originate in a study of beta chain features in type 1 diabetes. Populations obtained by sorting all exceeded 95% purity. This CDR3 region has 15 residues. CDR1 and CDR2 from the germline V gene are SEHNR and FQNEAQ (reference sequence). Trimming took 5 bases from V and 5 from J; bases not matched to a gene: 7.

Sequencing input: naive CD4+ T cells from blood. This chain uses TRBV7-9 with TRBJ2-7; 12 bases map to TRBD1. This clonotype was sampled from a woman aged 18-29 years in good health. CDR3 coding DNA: TGTGCCAGCAGCAAAGCCGGGACAGGGGGCCACGAGCAGTACTTC. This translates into CASSKAGTGGHEQYF.